The T cell receptor beta chain under discussion was sequenced for a study of T cell repertoires and HLA-DP antigens. Study summary: Alloreactive CD4+ T cells targeted HLA-DP on transduced HeLa. Pre-culture CD4+ samples used about 1,200 ng DNA versus about 210 ng for CD137+CD4+ sorts. Study-wide results and limits: Clones undetected before culture averaged 36.3% against one allele and about 55% against the other.

Average purity of the negatively selected CD4+ T cells was about 98%. Per the germline V gene, CDR1 is SGHAT and CDR2 is FQNNGV. The CDR3 has 14 amino acids. The V gene end was trimmed by 5 bases and the J gene end by 9 bases; junction bases not matched to a gene: 3. Clones were sequenced by immunoSEQ multiplex PCR, and TCRdb holds only the in-frame ones, with some missing. The sample includes some 89,000 clones, about nine tenths of them seen just once. Points on this clone: The target antigen is unknown.

The chain uses TRBV11-2 and TRBJ2-1; 14 bases are a match to TRBD2. The source of this sequence is a man aged 45 to 65 in good health and CMV-seronegative. Sequences were obtained from CD4+ T cells from PBMCs. DNA for the CDR3: TGTGCCAGCAGCACCGGGACTAGCGGGGGTGAGCAGTTCTTC. Its protein is CASSTGTSGGEQFF.